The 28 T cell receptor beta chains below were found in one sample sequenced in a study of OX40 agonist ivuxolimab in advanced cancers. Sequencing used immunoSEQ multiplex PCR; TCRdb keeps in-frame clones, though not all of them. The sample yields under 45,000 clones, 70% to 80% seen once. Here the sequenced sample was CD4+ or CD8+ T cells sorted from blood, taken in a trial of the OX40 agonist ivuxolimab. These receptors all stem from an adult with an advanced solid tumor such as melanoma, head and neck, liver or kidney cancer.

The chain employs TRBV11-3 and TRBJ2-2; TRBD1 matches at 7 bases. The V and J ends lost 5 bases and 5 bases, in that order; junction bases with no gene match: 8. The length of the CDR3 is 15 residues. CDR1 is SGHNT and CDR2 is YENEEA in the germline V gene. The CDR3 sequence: CASSPQRGRTGELFF. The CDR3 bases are TGTGCCAGCAGCCCACAAAGGGGGCGGACCGGGGAGCTGTTTTTT.

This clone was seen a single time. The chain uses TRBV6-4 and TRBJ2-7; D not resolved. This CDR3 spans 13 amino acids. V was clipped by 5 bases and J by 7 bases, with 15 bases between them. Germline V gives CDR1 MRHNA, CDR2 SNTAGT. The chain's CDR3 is CASSPLPLGEQYF. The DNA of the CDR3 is TGTGCCAGCAGTCCTCTACCTTTAGGGGAGCAGTACTTC.

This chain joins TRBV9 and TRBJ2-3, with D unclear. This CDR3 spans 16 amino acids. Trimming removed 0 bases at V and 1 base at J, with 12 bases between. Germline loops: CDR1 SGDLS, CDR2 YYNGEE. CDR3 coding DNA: TGTGCCAGCAGCGTAGTTACATCGCGAGGCACAGATACGCAGTATTTT. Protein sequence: CASSVVTSRGTDTQYF.

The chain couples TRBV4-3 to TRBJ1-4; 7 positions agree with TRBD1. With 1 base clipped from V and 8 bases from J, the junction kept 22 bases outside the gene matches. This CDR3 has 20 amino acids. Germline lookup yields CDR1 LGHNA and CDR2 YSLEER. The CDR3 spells CASSQVSQFGGDREGEKLFF. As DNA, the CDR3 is TGCGCCAGCAGCCAAGTATCTCAGTTCGGAGGTGACAGGGAGGGGGAAAAACTGTTTTTT.

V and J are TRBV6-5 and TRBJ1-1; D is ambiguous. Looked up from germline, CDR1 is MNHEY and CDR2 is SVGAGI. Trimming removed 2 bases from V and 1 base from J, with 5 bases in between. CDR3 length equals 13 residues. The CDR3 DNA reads TGTGCCAGCAGTTACAAGCAGAACACTGAAGCTTTCTTT. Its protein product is CASSYKQNTEAFF.

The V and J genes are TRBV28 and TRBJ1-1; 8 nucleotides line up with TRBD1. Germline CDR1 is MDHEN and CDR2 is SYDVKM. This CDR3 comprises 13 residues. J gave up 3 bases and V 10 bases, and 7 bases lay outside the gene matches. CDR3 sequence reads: CATEDRADTEAFF. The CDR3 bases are TGTGCCACTGAGGACAGGGCGGACACTGAAGCTTTCTTT.

In nucleotides, the CDR3 is TGTGCCAGCACCTCCTCACGGGTGGAGACCCAGTACTTC. Residues: CASTSSRVETQYF. This chain connects TRBV7-2 to TRBJ2-5; D remains ambiguous. Between the trimmed V and J ends, which lost 7 bases and 5 bases, there was a span of 14 bases. CDR3 length: 13 residues. Germline CDR1 and CDR2: SGHTA and FQGNSA.

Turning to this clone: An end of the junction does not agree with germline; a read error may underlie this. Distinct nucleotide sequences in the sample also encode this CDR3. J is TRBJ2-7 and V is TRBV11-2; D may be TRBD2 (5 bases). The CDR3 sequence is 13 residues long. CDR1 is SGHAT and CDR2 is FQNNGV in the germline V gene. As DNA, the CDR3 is TGTGCCAGCAGCTTAGAGGGGAGCGGCGAGCAGTATTTC. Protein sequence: CASSLEGSGEQYF.

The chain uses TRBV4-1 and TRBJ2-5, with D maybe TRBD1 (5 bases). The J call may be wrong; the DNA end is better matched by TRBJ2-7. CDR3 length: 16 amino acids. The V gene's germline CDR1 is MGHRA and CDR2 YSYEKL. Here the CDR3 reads CASSQDIRVLTYEQYF. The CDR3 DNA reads TGCGCCAGCAGCCAAGATATCAGGGTCCTAACCTACGAGCAGTACTTC.

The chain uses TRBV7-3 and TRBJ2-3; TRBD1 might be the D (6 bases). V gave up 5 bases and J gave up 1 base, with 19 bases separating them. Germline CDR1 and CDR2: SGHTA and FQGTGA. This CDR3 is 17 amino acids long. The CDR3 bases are TGTGCCAGCAGCCCCACAAAGGGGGTTTCTCGCACAGATACGCAGTATTTT. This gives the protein CASSPTKGVSRTDTQYF. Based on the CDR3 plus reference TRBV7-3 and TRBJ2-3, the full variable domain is GAGVSQTPSNKVTEKGKYVELRCDPISGHTALYWYRQSLGQGPEFLIYFQGTGAADDSGLPNDRFFAVRPEGSVSTLKIQRTERGDSAVYLCASSPTKGVSRTDTQYFGPGTRLTVL.

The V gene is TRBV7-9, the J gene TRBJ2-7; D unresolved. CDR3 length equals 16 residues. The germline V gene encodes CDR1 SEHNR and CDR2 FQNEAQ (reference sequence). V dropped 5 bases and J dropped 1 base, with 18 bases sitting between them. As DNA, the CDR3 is TGTGCCAGCAGCGGAGTCCTTGGGGTTCTTTCCTACGAGCAGTACTTC. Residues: CASSGVLGVLSYEQYF. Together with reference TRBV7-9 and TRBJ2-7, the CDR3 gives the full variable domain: DTGVSQNPRHKITKRGQNVTFRCDPISEHNRLYWYRQTLGQGPEFLTYFQNEAQLEKSRLLSDRFSAERPKGSFSTLEIQRTEQGDSAMYLCASSGVLGVLSYEQYFGPGTRLTVT.

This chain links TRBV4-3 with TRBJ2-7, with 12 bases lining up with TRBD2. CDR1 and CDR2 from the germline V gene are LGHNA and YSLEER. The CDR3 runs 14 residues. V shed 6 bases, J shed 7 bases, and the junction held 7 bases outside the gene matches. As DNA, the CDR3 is TGCGCCAGCAGTCGGACTAGCGGGAACTCAGAGCAGTACTTC. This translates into CASSRTSGNSEQYF.

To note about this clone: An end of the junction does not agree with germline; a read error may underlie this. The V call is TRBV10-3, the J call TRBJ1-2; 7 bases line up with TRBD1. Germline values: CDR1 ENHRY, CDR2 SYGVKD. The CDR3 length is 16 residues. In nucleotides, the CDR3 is TGTGCCAGCAGTTACCAAATCGGGACAGTTGAATATGGCTACACCTTC. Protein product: CASSYQIGTVEYGYTF.

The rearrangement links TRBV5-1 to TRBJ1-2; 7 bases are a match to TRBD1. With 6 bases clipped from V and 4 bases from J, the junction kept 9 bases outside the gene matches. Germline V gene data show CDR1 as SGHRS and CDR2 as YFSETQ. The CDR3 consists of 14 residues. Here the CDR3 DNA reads TGCGCCAGCAATAACAGGGGTTCTTCCTATGGCTACACCTTC. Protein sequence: CASNNRGSSYGYTF.

The CDR3 sequence is CASSYIGQGLGGEQFF. Here the CDR3 DNA reads TGTGCCAGCAGTTATATAGGTCAGGGGCTCGGAGGTGAGCAGTTCTTC. The genes are TRBV27 and TRBJ2-1; possible D gene TRBD1, 6 bases. Germline V CDR1 and CDR2: MNHEY, SMNVEV (reference sequence). Deletions cut 4 bases from V and 9 bases from J, with 22 bases between. The CDR3 is 16 residues long.

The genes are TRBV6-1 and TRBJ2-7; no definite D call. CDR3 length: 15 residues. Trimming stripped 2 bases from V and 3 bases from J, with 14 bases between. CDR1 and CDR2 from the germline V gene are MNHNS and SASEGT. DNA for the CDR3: TGTGCCAGCAGTGAATACCAGGTAGCCTACTACGAGCAGTACTTC. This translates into CASSEYQVAYYEQYF.

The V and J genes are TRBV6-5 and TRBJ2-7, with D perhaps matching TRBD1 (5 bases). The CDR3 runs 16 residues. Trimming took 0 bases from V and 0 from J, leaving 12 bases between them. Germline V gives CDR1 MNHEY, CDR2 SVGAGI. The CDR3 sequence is CASSYSKATVSYEQYF. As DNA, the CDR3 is TGTGCCAGCAGTTACTCGAAGGCGACAGTCTCCTACGAGCAGTACTTC.

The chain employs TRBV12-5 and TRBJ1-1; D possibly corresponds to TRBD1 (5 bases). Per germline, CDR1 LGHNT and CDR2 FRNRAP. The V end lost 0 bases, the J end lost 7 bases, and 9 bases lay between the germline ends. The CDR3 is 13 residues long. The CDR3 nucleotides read TGTGCTAGTGGTTTGGTACCGGGGCTTGAAGCTTTCTTT. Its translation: CASGLVPGLEAFF.

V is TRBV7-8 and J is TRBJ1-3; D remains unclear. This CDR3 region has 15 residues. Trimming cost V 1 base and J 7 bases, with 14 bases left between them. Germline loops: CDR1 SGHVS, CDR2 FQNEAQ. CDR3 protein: CASSLGGAGVNTIYF. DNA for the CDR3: TGTGCCAGCAGCTTAGGAGGAGCGGGAGTGAACACCATATATTTT.

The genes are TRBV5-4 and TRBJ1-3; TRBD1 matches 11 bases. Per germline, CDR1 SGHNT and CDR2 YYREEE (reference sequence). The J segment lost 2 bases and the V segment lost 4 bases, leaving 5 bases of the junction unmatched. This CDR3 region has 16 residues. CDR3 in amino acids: CASSHPGQGAGNTIYF. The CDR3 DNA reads TGTGCCAGCAGCCACCCGGGACAGGGGGCTGGAAACACCATATATTTT.

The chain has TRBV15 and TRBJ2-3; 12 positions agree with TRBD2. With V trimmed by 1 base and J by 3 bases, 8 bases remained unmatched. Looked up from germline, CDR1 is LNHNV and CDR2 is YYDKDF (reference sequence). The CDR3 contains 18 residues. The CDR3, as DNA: TGTGCCACCAGCAGAGGAGGGGCTAGCGGGGGGGCAACAGATACGCAGTATTTT. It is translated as CATSRGGASGGATDTQYF.

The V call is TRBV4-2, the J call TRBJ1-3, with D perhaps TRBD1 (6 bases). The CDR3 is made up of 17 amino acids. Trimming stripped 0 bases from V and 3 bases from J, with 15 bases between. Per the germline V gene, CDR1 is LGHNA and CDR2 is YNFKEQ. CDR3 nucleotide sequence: TGTGCCAGCAGCCAAGATCGGTCGGGGGGCATTGGAAACACCATATATTTT. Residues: CASSQDRSGGIGNTIYF.

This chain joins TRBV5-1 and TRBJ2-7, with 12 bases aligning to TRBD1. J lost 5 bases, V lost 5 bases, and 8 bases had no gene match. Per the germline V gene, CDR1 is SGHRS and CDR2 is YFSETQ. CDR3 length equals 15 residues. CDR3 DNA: TGCGCCAGCAGGAAGACGGGACAGGGGGCTAACGAGCAGTACTTC. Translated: CASRKTGQGANEQYF.

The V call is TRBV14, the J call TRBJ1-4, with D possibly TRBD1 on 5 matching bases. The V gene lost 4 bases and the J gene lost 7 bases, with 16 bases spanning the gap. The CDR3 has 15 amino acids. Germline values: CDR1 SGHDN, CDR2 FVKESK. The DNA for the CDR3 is TGTGCCAGCAGCCTCTCCGGGGGGGTTCGTGAAAAACTGTTTTTT. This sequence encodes CASSLSGGVREKLFF.

The CDR3: CASSDTGLNQPQHF. The CDR3, as DNA: TGTGCCAGCAGTGATACAGGGTTAAATCAGCCCCAGCATTTT. The chain joins TRBV6-5 to TRBJ1-5; D may be TRBD1 (6 bases). CDR1 is MNHEY, CDR2 SVGAGI, per germline. This CDR3 has 14 amino acids. V gave up 5 bases and J gave up 4 bases, with 12 bases separating them.

The CDR3 protein is CASSLPRDSREKFF. The CDR3 DNA reads as TGTGCCAGCAGCTTACCCCGGGACTCCCGGGAAAAGTTCTTC. The chain uses TRBV7-2 and TRBJ2-1, with a possible D match to TRBD2 (6 bases). Germline values: CDR1 SGHTA, CDR2 FQGNSA. Between the trimmed V and J ends, which lost 2 bases and 14 bases, there was a span of 19 bases. CDR3 length equals 14 residues.

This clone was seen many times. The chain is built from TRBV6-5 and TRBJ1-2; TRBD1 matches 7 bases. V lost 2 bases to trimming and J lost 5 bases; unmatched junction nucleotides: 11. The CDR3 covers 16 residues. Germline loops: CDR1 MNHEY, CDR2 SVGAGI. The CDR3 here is CASSYQIGTVEYGYTF. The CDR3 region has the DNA TGTGCCAGCAGTTACCAAATCGGGACAGTTGAATATGGCTACACCTTC.

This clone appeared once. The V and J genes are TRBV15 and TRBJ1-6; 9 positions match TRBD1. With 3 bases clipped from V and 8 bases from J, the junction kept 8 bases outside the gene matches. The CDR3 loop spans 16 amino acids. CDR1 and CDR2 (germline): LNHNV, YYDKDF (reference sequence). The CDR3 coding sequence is TGTGCCACCAGCAGTTCGGGACAGGGCCGCTATTCACCCCTCCACTTT. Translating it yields CATSSSGQGRYSPLHF.